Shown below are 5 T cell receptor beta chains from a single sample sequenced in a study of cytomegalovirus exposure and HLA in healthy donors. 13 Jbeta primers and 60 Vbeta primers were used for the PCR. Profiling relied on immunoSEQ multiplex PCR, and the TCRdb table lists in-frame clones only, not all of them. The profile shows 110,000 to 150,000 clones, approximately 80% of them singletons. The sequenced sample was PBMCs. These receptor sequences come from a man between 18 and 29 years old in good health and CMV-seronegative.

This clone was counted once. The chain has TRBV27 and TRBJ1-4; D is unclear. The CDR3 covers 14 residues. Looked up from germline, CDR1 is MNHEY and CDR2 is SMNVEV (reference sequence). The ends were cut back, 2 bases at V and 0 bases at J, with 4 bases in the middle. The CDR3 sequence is CASSLGPTNEKLFF. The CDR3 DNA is TGTGCCAGCAGTTTAGGGCCAACTAATGAAAAACTGTTTTTT.

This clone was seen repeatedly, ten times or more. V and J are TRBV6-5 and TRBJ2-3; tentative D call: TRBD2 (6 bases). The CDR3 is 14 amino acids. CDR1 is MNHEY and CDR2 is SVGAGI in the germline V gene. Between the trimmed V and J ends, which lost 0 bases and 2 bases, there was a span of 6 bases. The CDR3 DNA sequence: TGTGCCAGCAGTTACTCGGACTACACAGATACGCAGTATTTT. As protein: CASSYSDYTDTQYF.

This chain's CDR3 is CASTKGLLSYEQYF. Here the CDR3 DNA reads TGTGCCAGCACCAAGGGACTTCTTTCCTACGAGCAGTACTTC. The J gene is TRBJ2-7, the V gene TRBV6-1, with D tentatively TRBD2 (6 bases). In germline, CDR1 is MNHNS, CDR2 SASEGT. The CDR3 sequence is 14 residues long. V was trimmed by 7 bases and J by 1 base, leaving 14 bases between them.

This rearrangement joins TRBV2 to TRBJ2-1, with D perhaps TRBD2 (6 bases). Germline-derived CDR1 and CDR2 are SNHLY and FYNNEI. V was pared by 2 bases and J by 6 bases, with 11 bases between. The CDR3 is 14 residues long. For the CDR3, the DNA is TGTGCCAGCAGTGAAAGCGGGCGGGGCAATGAGCAGTTCTTC. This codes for CASSESGRGNEQFF.

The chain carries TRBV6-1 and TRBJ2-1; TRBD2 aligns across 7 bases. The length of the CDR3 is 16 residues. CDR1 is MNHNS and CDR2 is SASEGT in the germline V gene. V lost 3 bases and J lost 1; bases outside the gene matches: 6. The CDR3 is CASSEVRGDSYNEQFF. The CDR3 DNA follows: TGTGCCAGCAGTGAGGTTCGGGGGGATTCCTACAATGAGCAGTTCTTC.